Following are 16 T cell receptor beta chains from one sample sequenced in a study of CD8 T cells in Susac syndrome. Random hexamers were used to reverse transcribe an amount of about 0.45 to 1 ug RNA. Via MiXCR, TCRdb re-called the immunoSEQ multiplex PCR reads, giving one row per CDR3 protein. This table holds 200,000 to 250,000 distinct CDR3 sequences, roughly 90% found once. The material sequenced was CD8+ T cells from PBMCs. The source is a human donor with multiple sclerosis.

The chain combines TRBV4-3 with TRBJ2-3, with TRBD2 matching 10 bases. V trimming: 3 bases; J trimming: 1 base; junction bases outside the gene matches: 7. Per germline, CDR1 LGHNA and CDR2 YSLEER. There are 17 residues in the CDR3. The CDR3 region is CASSHGRGTSGTDTQYF. As DNA, the CDR3 is TGCGCCAGCAGCCATGGGCGGGGGACTAGCGGCACAGATACGCAGTATTTT.

The rearrangement uses TRBV9 and TRBJ2-1; no clear D. This CDR3 is built from 18 residues. Germline V gene data show CDR1 as SGDLS and CDR2 as YYNGEE. Between the trimmed V and J ends, which lost 0 bases and 1 base, there was a span of 17 bases. The CDR3 DNA follows: TGTGCCAGCAGCGTAGAGGGCAAATTAATCTATTCCTACAATGAGCAGTTCTTC. It yields the protein CASSVEGKLIYSYNEQFF.

The J gene is TRBJ1-5, the V gene TRBV12-3 or TRBV12-4, with D possibly matching TRBD1 (6 bases). CDR3 size: 12 residues. V lost 5 bases, J lost 7 bases, and 9 bases lay in between. Written as DNA, the CDR3 is TGTGCCAGCAGTGAACAGGGCCAGCCCCAGCATTTT. Its protein is CASSEQGQPQHF.

J is TRBJ2-3 and V is TRBV12-3 or TRBV12-4, with a tentative D call TRBD1 (5 bases). The V end was cut by 5 bases, the J end by 1 base, with 13 bases between. The CDR3 extends over 15 amino acids. This CDR3 is CASSETGWGTDTQYF. The CDR3 DNA sequence: TGTGCCAGCAGTGAAACAGGTTGGGGCACAGATACGCAGTATTTT.

The chain links TRBV9 to TRBJ2-5; D may be TRBD1 or TRBD2 (5 bases each). The CDR3 runs to 15 residues. The V end was cut by 4 bases, the J end by 2 bases, with 15 bases between. Germline V gives CDR1 SGDLS, CDR2 YYNGEE. CDR3 nucleotides: TGTGCCAGCAGCTTAGGGGAGACGTCACAAGAGACCCAGTACTTC. This gives the protein CASSLGETSQETQYF.

This clonotype was detected only once. The chain carries TRBV19 and TRBJ2-2; TRBD2 matches at 10 bases. The J segment lost 4 bases and the V segment lost 11 bases, leaving 7 bases of the junction unmatched. Germline V CDR1 and CDR2: LNHDA, SQIVND (reference sequence). The CDR3 consists of 14 residues. CDR3 region: CAGSSGGGTGELFF. Here the CDR3 DNA reads TGTGCCGGTTCTAGCGGGGGAGGCACCGGGGAGCTGTTTTTT.

In nucleotides, the CDR3 is TGTGCCAGCAGTTACGGTACAGAAGAGACCCAGTACTTC. It translates to CASSYGTEETQYF. The rearrangement uses TRBV6-5 and TRBJ2-5; D unclear. This CDR3 is built from 13 residues. Germline V gene data show CDR1 as MNHEY and CDR2 as SVGAGI. Trimming removed 2 bases at V and 3 bases at J, with 7 bases between.

The genes are TRBV3-1 and TRBJ1-1; D perhaps matches TRBD1 (5 bases). CDR1 LGHDT and CDR2 YNNKEL come from the germline V gene (reference sequence). The CDR3 covers 12 residues. Between the trimmed V and J ends, which lost 2 bases and 9 bases, there was a span of 10 bases. CDR3 amino acids: CASSQQGPQAFF. DNA for the CDR3: TGTGCCAGCAGCCAACAGGGACCGCAAGCTTTCTTT. The variable domain in full, with the rest retrieved from reference TRBV3-1 and TRBJ1-1, is DTAVSQTPKYLVTQMGNDKSIKCEQNLGHDTMYWYKQDSKKFLKIMFSYNNKELIINETVPNRFSPKSPDKAHLNLHINSLELGDSAVYFCASSQQGPQAFFGQGTRLTVV.

The DNA for the CDR3 is TGTGCCAGCAGAACCGACAGGGGACAAGAGACCCAGTACTTC. This gives the protein CASRTDRGQETQYF. The gene calls are TRBV7-2 and TRBJ2-5, with 8 bases matching TRBD1. V was pared by 6 bases and J by 2 bases, with 5 bases of the junction left unmatched. Germline V gene lookup returns CDR1 SGHTA and CDR2 FQGNSA. This CDR3 spans 14 amino acids.

The rearrangement links TRBV30 to TRBJ1-2; D call uncertain. V lost 6 bases, J lost 5 bases, and 1 base lay in between. This CDR3 region has 8 residues. Germline values: CDR1 GTSNPN, CDR2 SVGIG (reference sequence). The CDR3 sequence: CACYGYTF. CDR3 DNA sequence: TGTGCCTGTTATGGCTACACCTTC.

The genes are TRBV30 and TRBJ2-2; tentative D call: TRBD2 (6 bases). The CDR3 contains 11 residues. With 5 bases removed from V and 8 bases from J, the gap between germline ends came to 9 bases. The germline gives CDR1 GTSNPN, CDR2 SVGIG (reference sequence). CDR3 coding DNA: TGTGCCTGGGGACTATCGGGGGAGCTGTTTTTT. Translating gives CAWGLSGELFF. Together with reference TRBV30 and TRBJ2-2, the CDR3 gives the full variable domain: SQTIHQWPATLVQPVGSPLSLECTVEGTSNPNLYWYRQAAGRGLQLLFYSVGIGQISSEVPQNLSASRPQDRQFILSSKKLLLSDSGFYLCAWGLSGELFFGEGSRLTVL.

This chain joins TRBV6-5 and TRBJ1-1; D is unresolved. This CDR3 comprises 11 residues. V was pared by 7 bases and J by 1 base, with 4 bases between. CDR1 and CDR2 from the germline V gene are MNHEY and SVGAGI. The CDR3 coding sequence is TGTGCCAGCATAGAGAACACTGAAGCTTTCTTT. This encodes CASIENTEAFF.

A few counts support this clonotype. This chain joins TRBV12-3 or TRBV12-4 and TRBJ2-1, with a tentative D call TRBD1 (6 bases). This CDR3 is 13 amino acids long. The V end was cut by 9 bases, the J end by 5 bases, with 14 bases between. CDR3 sequence: CASSLGGDNEQFF. CDR3 nucleotide sequence: TGTGCCAGTAGCCTAGGGGGAGACAATGAGCAGTTCTTC.

This chain uses TRBV2 with TRBJ1-2; TRBD1 is a possible D gene (5 bases). The CDR3 runs to 13 residues. CDR1 is SNHLY and CDR2 is FYNNEI in the germline V gene. V lost 7 bases and J 1 base, leaving 10 bases between the germline ends. CDR3 region: CASNQGINYGYTF. The CDR3 DNA sequence: TGTGCCAGCAACCAGGGAATTAACTATGGCTACACCTTC.

The rearrangement links TRBV4-1 to TRBJ2-1, with 14 bases fitting TRBD2. CDR1 and CDR2 (germline): MGHRA, YSYEKL. The CDR3 totals 19 residues. With 1 base clipped from V and 0 bases from J, the junction kept 5 bases outside the gene matches. CDR3 amino acids: CASSQGGTSGGSSYNEQFF. In DNA form, the CDR3 reads TGCGCCAGCAGCCAAGGAGGGACTAGCGGGGGTAGCTCCTACAATGAGCAGTTCTTC.

The chain recombines TRBV27 with TRBJ2-7; 10 bases match TRBD1. Germline CDR1 is MNHEY and CDR2 is SMNVEV (reference sequence). With V trimmed by 4 bases and J by 3 bases, 6 bases remained unmatched. CDR3 length: 15 residues. The CDR3 nucleotides are TGTGCCAGCAGTTACGGACAGGGGGGACTCTACGAGCAGTACTTC. This encodes CASSYGQGGLYEQYF.